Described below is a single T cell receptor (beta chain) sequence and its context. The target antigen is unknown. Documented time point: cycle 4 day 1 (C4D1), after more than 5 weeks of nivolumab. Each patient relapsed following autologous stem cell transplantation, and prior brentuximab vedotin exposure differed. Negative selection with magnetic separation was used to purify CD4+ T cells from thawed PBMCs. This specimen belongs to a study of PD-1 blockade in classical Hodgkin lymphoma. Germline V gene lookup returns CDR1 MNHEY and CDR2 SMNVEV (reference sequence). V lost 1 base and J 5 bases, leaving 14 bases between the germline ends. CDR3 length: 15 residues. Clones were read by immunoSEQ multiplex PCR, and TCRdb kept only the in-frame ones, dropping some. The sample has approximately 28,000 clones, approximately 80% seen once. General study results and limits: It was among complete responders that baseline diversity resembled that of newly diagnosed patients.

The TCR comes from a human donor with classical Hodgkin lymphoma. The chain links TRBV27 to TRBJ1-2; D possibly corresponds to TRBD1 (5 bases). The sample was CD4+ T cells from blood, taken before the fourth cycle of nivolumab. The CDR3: CASSLYATRAYGYTF. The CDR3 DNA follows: TGTGCCAGCAGTTTATACGCGACCAGGGCTTATGGCTACACCTTC.